This T cell receptor beta chain is drawn from a study of cytomegalovirus exposure and HLA in healthy donors. The germline CDR1 and CDR2 sequences are MNHEY and SMNVEV (reference sequence). The CDR3 contains 19 residues. The V end lost 2 bases, the J end lost 0 bases, and 20 bases lay between the germline ends. Whole-study results and caveats: Researchers reportedly found TCR beta sequences accurately predicted most subjects' HLA-A and HLA-B alleles. Association with HLA alleles at 0.05 false discovery rate was found for some 18,000 TCR beta sequences in a later analysis.

In the case of this clone: Its antigen is currently unknown.

PCR employed 60 Vbeta and 13 Jbeta primers. Clones were sequenced by immunoSEQ multiplex PCR, and TCRdb holds only the in-frame ones, with some missing. This sample yields under 200,000 clones, of which roughly 80% are seen a single time; approximately 0.78% belongs to the top ten. The J gene is TRBJ1-3, the V gene TRBV27; D might be TRBD1 (6 bases). Material: PBMCs. The sequence came from a woman aged 18-30 years in good health and CMV-seronegative. This CDR3 reads CASSLTPGSGGVSGNTIYF. The DNA of the CDR3 is TGTGCCAGCAGTTTAACCCCAGGCAGTGGGGGCGTCTCTGGAAACACCATATATTTT.